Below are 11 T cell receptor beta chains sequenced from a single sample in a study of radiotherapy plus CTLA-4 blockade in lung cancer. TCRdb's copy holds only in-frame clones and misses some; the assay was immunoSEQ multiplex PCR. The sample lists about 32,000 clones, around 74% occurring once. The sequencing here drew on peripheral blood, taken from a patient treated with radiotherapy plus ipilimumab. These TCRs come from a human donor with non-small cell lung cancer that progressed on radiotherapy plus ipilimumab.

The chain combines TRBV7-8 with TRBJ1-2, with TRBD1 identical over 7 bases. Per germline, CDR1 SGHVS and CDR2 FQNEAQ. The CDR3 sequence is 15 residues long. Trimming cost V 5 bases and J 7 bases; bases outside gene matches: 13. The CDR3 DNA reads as TGTGCCAGCAGCCTTGCCCCCGACAGGGTCTCTGGCTACACCTTC. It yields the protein CASSLAPDRVSGYTF.

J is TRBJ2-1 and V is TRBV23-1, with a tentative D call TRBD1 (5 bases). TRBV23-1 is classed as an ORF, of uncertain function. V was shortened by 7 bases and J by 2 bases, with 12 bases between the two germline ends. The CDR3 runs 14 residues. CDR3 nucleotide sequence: TGCGCCAGCATCAGACAGAATCCCTACAATGAGCAGTTCTTC. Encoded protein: CASIRQNPYNEQFF.

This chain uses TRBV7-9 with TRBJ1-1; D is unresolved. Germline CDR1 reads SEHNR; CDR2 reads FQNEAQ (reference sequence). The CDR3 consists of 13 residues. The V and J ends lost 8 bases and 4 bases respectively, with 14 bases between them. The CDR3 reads CASSLGSATEAFF. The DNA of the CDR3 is TGTGCCAGCTCCTTAGGAAGTGCCACTGAAGCTTTCTTT. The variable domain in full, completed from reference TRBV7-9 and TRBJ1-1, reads DTGVSQNPRHKITKRGQNVTFRCDPISEHNRLYWYRQTLGQGPEFLTYFQNEAQLEKSRLLSDRFSAERPKGSFSTLEIQRTEQGDSAMYLCASSLGSATEAFFGQGTRLTVV.

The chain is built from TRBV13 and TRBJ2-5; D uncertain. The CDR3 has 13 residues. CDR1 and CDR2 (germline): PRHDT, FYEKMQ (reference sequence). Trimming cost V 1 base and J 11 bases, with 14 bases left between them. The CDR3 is CASSLALEVGQYF. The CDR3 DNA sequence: TGTGCCAGCAGCTTAGCCCTAGAGGTCGGGCAGTACTTC. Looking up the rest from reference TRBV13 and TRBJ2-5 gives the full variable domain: AAGVIQSPRHLIKEKRETATLKCYPIPRHDTVYWYQQGPGQDPQFLISFYEKMQSDKGSIPDRFSAQQFSDYHSELNMSSLELGDSALYFCASSLALEVGQYFGPGTRLLVL.

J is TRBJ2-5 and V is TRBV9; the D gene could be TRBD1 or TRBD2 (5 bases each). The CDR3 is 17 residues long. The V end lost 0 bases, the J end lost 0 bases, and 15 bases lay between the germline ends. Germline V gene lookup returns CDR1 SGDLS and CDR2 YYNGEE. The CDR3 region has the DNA TGTGCCAGCAGCGTAGCCCCCGGACGGGGCGACCAAGAGACCCAGTACTTC. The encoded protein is CASSVAPGRGDQETQYF.

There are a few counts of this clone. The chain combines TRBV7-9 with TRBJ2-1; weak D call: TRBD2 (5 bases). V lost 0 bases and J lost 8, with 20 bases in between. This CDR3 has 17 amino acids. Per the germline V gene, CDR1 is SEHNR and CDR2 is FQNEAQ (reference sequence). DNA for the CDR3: TGTGCCAGCAGCTTAGCGCACGGGAACAAGAGGTCGCATGAGCAGTTCTTC. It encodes CASSLAHGNKRSHEQFF. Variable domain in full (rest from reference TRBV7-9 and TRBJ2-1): DTGVSQNPRHKITKRGQNVTFRCDPISEHNRLYWYRQTLGQGPEFLTYFQNEAQLEKSRLLSDRFSAERPKGSFSTLEIQRTEQGDSAMYLCASSLAHGNKRSHEQFFGPGTRLTVL.

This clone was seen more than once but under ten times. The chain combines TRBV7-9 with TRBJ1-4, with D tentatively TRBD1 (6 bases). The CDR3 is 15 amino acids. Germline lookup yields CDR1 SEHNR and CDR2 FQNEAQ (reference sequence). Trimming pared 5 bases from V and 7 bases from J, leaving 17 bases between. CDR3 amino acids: CASSPAGGLGEKLFF. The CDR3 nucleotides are TGTGCCAGCAGCCCGGCGGGGGGGCTTGGTGAAAAACTGTTTTTT.

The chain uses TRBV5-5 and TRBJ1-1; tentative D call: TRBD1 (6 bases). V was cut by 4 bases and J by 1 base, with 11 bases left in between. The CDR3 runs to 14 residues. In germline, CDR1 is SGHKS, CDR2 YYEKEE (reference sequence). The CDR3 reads CASSPGQQNTEAFF. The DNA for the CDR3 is TGTGCCAGCAGCCCGGGACAACAGAACACTGAAGCTTTCTTT.

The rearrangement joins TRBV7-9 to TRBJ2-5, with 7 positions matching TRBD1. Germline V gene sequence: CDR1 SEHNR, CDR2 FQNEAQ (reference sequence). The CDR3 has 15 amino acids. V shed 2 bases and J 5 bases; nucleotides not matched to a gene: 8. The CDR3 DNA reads TGTGCCAGCAGCTTAATAGGAACAGGGGAGGAGACCCAGTACTTC. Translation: CASSLIGTGEETQYF.

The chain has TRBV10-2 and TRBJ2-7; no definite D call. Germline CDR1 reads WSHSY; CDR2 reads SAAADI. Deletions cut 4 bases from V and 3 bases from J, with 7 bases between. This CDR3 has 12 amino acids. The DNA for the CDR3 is TGCGCCAGCAGTGGGCCGGGCTACGAGCAGTACTTC. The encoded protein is CASSGPGYEQYF.

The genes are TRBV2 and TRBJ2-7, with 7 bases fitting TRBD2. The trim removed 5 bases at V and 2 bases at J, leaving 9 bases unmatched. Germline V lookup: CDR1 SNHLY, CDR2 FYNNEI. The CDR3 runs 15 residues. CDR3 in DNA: TGTGCCAGCAGTTTAAGCAGCGGGAACACCTACGAGCAGTACTTC. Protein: CASSLSSGNTYEQYF. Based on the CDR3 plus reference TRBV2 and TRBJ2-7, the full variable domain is EPEVTQTPSHQVTQMGQEVILRCVPISNHLYFYWYRQILGQKVEFLVSFYNNEISEKSEIFDDQFSVERPDGSNFTLKIRSTKLEDSAMYFCASSLSSGNTYEQYFGPGTRLTVT.